These T cell receptor beta chains were read from a single sample in a study of T cell repertoires in cytomegalovirus infection. MiXCR, applied by TCRdb to the reads, yields one record per CDR3 protein. The sample contains about 160,000 distinct CDR3 sequences, less than 25% of which appear only once. The antigens these receptors bind are not known. The sequenced sample was CD8+ T cells from cultured PBMCs, obtained from culture after CMV antigen stimulation. The receptors shown here come from a human donor in good health (CMV status not recorded). Some clones in this sample may be carry-over from other donors' samples. Both conserved end residues are part of each CDR3. A D gene is named only where the DNA matches it firmly. Rows give clone size only sometimes, using once, few, many, or a class for an expanded clone.

TRBJ2-3,-,TRBV11-2,-,TGTGCCAGCAGCTTAGTGGCGAGGGGAGGCGGGGGCACAGATACGCAGTATTTT,CASSLVARGGGGTDTQYF
TRBJ2-2,few,TRBV12-5,TRBD1,TGTGCTAGTGGTTTGGAACTGGGACAGGCCGGGGAGCTGTTTTTT,CASGLELGQAGELFF
TRBJ1-1,few,TRBV7-8,-,TGTGCCAGCAGTGAGTGGGCGCGGGACACTGAAGCTTTCTTT,CASSEWARDTEAFF
TRBJ2-3,few,TRBV7-8,TRBD2,TGTGCCAGCACCCCAGGGCGCGGGAGCCAACCAGATACGCAGTATTTT,CASTPGRGSQPDTQYF
TRBJ2-7,-,TRBV7-9,TRBD1,TGTGCCAGCAGCGGCAGGACAGGGAGGTACGAGCAGTACTTC,CASSGRTGRYEQYF
TRBJ1-1,-,TRBV27,-,TGTGCCAGCAGATTAATGGCAGGGTATTCCACTGAAGCTTTCTTT,CASRLMAGYSTEAFF
TRBJ2-7,once,TRBV20-1,-,TGCAGTGCTAATTTGGCGGGGTCAGGATCCTACGAGCAGTACTTC,CSANLAGSGSYEQYF
TRBJ2-6,many,TRBV27,-,TGTGCCAGCAGTCCCGGGGCCAACGTCCTGACTTTC,CASSPGANVLTF
TRBJ2-2,few,TRBV19,-,TGTGCCAGTAGTATGGGGGGTTTAATCGGGGAGCTGTTTTTT,CASSMGGLIGELFF
TRBJ1-2,-,TRBV27,-,TGTGCCAGCAGTTCATCCTTTGACATAGGGGCTAACTATGGCTACACCTTC,CASSSSFDIGANYGYTF
TRBJ2-5,-,TRBV14,TRBD2,TGTGCCAGCAGCCGGACTAGCGGCGAGACCCAGTACTTC,CASSRTSGETQYF
TRBJ2-1,-,TRBV7-2,-,TGTGCCAGCAGCTTAGGCGCCATCGAGGAGGAGCAGTTCTTC,CASSLGAIEEEQFF
TRBJ1-3,-,TRBV12-3/TRBV12-4,-,TGTGCCAGCAGTTTAGTCTTTGCGTTTCTGGATTTT,CASSLVFAFLDF
TRBJ2-2,few,TRBV5-8,-,TGTGCCAGCAGCGGGAGACTAGTGACCGGGGAGCTGTTTTTT,CASSGRLVTGELFF
TRBJ1-5,-,TRBV4-1,-,TGCGCCAGCAGCCAAGGCCCCAATCAGCCCCAGCATTTT,CASSQGPNQPQHF
TRBJ2-1,-,TRBV12-3/TRBV12-4,-,TGTGCCAGCAGTTTACGGGGTTACAATGAGCAGTTCTTC,CASSLRGYNEQFF
TRBJ1-4,few,TRBV4-1,-,TGCGCCAGCAGCCAAGGCCAGGGTGCTAATGAAAAACTGTTTTTT,CASSQGQGANEKLFF
TRBJ2-5,few,TRBV7-6,TRBD1,TGTGCCAGCAGCCGATCGAGCACAGGGGGGGAGACCCAGTACTTC,CASSRSSTGGETQYF
TRBJ1-5,-,TRBV12-3/TRBV12-4,TRBD1,TGTGCCAGCAGTTTATACAGGGGAGCAAATCAGCCCCAGCATTTT,CASSLYRGANQPQHF
TRBJ2-2,-,TRBV6-1,TRBD1,TGTGCCAGCAGTGAAGCCTGGTGGATCGGGACAGATAACACCGGGGAGCTGTTTTTT,CASSEAWWIGTDNTGELFF
TRBJ2-2,-,TRBV7-8,-,TGTGCCAGCAGCGCCTCCCGGAGTCCTCGGGAGCTGTTTTTT,CASSASRSPRELFF
TRBJ1-1,few,TRBV19,-,TGTGCCAGTAGTATAAGAGGGACGGGTCTTCCGAGGGCGACTGAAGCTTTCTTT,CASSIRGTGLPRATEAFF
TRBJ2-2,few,TRBV6-6,TRBD1,TGTGCCAGCAGGTCATTTCCGAGGACAGGGAACACCGGGGAGCTGTTTTTT,CASRSFPRTGNTGELFF
TRBJ2-7,few,TRBV4-1,-,TGCGCCAGCAGCCAAGTCCGGCAGGGAGGTTACGAGCAGTACTTC,CASSQVRQGGYEQYF
TRBJ2-7,few,TRBV6-2/TRBV6-3,-,TGTGCCAGCAGTTACCCCACGGCCGAGCAGTACTTC,CASSYPTAEQYF
TRBJ1-5,few,TRBV27,-,TGTGCCAGCAGTCCGACCCGGACTGCTAATCAGCCCCAGCATTTT,CASSPTRTANQPQHF
TRBJ1-5,-,TRBV7-2,-,TGTGCCAGCAGCTTATGGGCAAGCGATCAGCCCCAGCATTTT,CASSLWASDQPQHF
TRBJ2-1,few,TRBV5-6,TRBD2,TGTGCCAGCAGCTACGGGACTAGTTACAATGAGCAGTTCTTC,CASSYGTSYNEQFF
TRBJ1-4,few,TRBV7-9,-,TGTGCCAGCAGCCCGGGGGGCCGACGAGATGAAAAACTGTTTTTT,CASSPGGRRDEKLFF
TRBJ2-7,few,TRBV12-3/TRBV12-4,-,TGTGCCAGCAGTTTGGGAGAGAACGAGCAGTACTTC,CASSLGENEQYF
TRBJ2-1,-,TRBV7-9,TRBD2,TGTGCCAGCAGCTTAGAGGCAGGACTAGCGGCCAATGAGCAGTTCTTC,CASSLEAGLAANEQFF
TRBJ1-1,few,TRBV19,TRBD1,TGTGCCAGTAGTGAGGACAGGGGATACACTGAAGCTTTCTTT,CASSEDRGYTEAFF